This T cell receptor (beta chain) emerged from a study of cytomegalovirus exposure and HLA in healthy donors. Regarding the study as a whole: Later work found most CMV-associated TCR beta chains apparently HLA-restricted. An analysis was carried out later, and it reportedly showed fewer N-insertions in an Asian-associated ancestry cluster than the roughly 670-donor mean. Data from an earlier analysis indicated that most TCR beta V segments were productive either about 87% or about 30% of the time. Rare sequences made up most TCRs, while some public TCRs were found in many donors.

In the PCR, 60 Vbeta and 13 Jbeta primers were used. Libraries were prepared by immunoSEQ multiplex PCR; TCRdb keeps only in-frame clonotypes and omits some of them. Of about 160,000 clones in the sample, around 82% are singletons; the top ten hold roughly 1.5%. Turning to this clone: Its antigen is unknown. This CDR3 is also generated by other DNA sequences in the sample.

The CDR3 contains 15 residues. J was trimmed by 4 bases and V by 2 bases; bases with no gene match: 1. Germline V gene sequence: CDR1 MRHNA, CDR2 SNTAGT. The TCR was taken from a male donor in good health and CMV-seronegative. Sequenced input: PBMCs. The genes are TRBV6-4 and TRBJ2-3; 12 nucleotides agree with TRBD2. The CDR3 bases are TGTGCCAGCAGTGACGGGACTAGCGGGTCAGATACGCAGTATTTT. It is translated as CASSDGTSGSDTQYF.